The entry that follows covers one T cell receptor beta chain sequence. The antigen remains unidentified. The authors ran a second PCR of roughly 7 to 11 cycles using a sample-barcoded 5' primer and a J-beta primer mix. Each CDR3 protein is one row after TCRdb ran MiXCR on the 5' RACE reads. Of hundreds of thousands of distinct CDR3 sequences listed, around 24% were seen once; the top ten hold roughly 9%. This sample is part of a study of blood T cells in healthy people across ages. Study-wide results and caveats: It was the long-lived donors that had more naive CD4+ cells and higher diversity than aged donors.

Germline CDR1 reads SGHNT; CDR2 reads YYREEE (reference sequence). Trimming took off 2 bases at V and 9 bases at J, with 18 bases between the two ends. CDR3 size: 16 residues. These data also featured in a second study, about T cells of mothers and their children. That work contributes: Reads recorded for TCR beta CDR3 numbered over 9.5 million per mother and roughly 2.7 million per child.

V gene TRBV5-4 combines with J gene TRBJ1-6; possible D gene TRBD1, 5 bases. The clonotype originates from a boy aged 10-17 years in good health. Sequences were obtained from blood. The CDR3 reads CASSFGDAGGVSPLHF. The CDR3 nucleotides are TGTGCCAGCAGCTTTGGGGATGCAGGAGGGGTTTCACCCCTCCACTTT.